A single sample gave rise to the 3 T cell receptor beta chains below, sequenced in a study of T cells in Graves' hyperthyroidism and ophthalmopathy. RNA transcripts were the template for amplifying TCR beta CDR3 regions. First-round RT-PCR targeting the TCR CDR3 was performed with the HTBI primer set. TCRdb processed the multiplex PCR reads anew with MiXCR; each CDR3 protein has one entry. Of 650,000 to 700,000 distinct CDR3 sequences in the sample, approximately 15% were seen once. Sequenced input: blood. These receptors were collected from a man aged 50-60 years with Graves' hyperthyroidism.

This clonotype occurred many times. The chain combines TRBV7-9 with TRBJ2-1; 8 bases match TRBD2. Germline V gene data show CDR1 as SEHNR and CDR2 as FQNEAQ (reference sequence). With V trimmed by 5 bases and J by 6 bases, 15 bases remained unmatched. CDR3 length: 17 amino acids. CDR3 protein: CASSQGPGRANFNEQFF. Written as DNA, the CDR3 is TGTGCCAGCAGCCAAGGCCCCGGGAGGGCCAATTTCAATGAGCAGTTCTTC.

Ten or more counts support this clonotype. The chain is built from TRBV27 and TRBJ2-2; 7 nucleotides align to TRBD2. J lost 7 bases, V lost 3 bases, and 8 bases had no gene match. The CDR3 contains 15 residues. Germline V gene data show CDR1 as MNHEY and CDR2 as SMNVEV (reference sequence). CDR3 DNA: TGTGCCAGCAGTTTTGAGGGAGGGGTCAGCGGGGAGCTGTTTTTT. This sequence encodes CASSFEGGVSGELFF.

In its sample, this clonotype was seen many times. The chain employs TRBV10-3 and TRBJ2-3; maybe TRBD1 (6 bases). Germline V gene lookup returns CDR1 ENHRY and CDR2 SYGVKD. V lost 4 bases to trimming and J lost 2 bases, with 7 bases between them. CDR3 length: 13 residues. CDR3 region: CAISGDTTDTQYF. CDR3 in DNA: TGTGCCATCAGTGGGGACACCACAGATACGCAGTATTTT.